A selection of T cell receptor beta chains follows, all from one sample in a study of cytomegalovirus exposure and HLA in healthy donors. Measured with immunoSEQ multiplex PCR; TCRdb has only the in-frame clones, and not every one. Altogether 150,000 to 200,000 clones are present, around 82% being singletons, with the ten largest covering about 2.8%. Source material: PBMCs. Every receptor here comes from a young woman in good health and CMV-seropositive. CDR3s include the opening cysteine and the closing phenylalanine or tryptophan. D genes are given only for firm matches. Some rows mark clone size as missing; the rest say once, few, many or name a class of expanded clone.

clone_size,v_call,j_call,d_call,cdr3_nt,cdr3_aa
-,TRBV10-3,TRBJ1-3,-,TGTGCCATCAGTGAGTCTTTCTTGAGACGGATAGGGACTCTCTCTGGAAACACCATATATTTT,CAISESFLRRIGTLSGNTIYF
-,TRBV4-3,TRBJ2-1,TRBD2,TGCGCCAGCAGCCAAGGGACTAGCGTCGTGTCTGAGCAGTTCTTC,CASSQGTSVVSEQFF
once,TRBV6-1,TRBJ1-2,-,TGTGCCACCGAGGAACCAGGGGGCTACACCTTC,CATEEPGGYTF
-,TRBV6-5,TRBJ1-6,-,TGTGCCAGCAGTTGGCGTGACCCGCGAGGTTCACCCCTCCACTTT,CASSWRDPRGSPLHF
-,TRBV6-1,TRBJ1-1,-,TGTGCCAGCAGTGAAACTTTGTCAACTGAAGCTTTCTTT,CASSETLSTEAFF
-,TRBV15,TRBJ1-3,-,TGTGCCACCAGCAGAGGCGTGGCTGGAAACACCATATATTTT,CATSRGVAGNTIYF
-,TRBV5-6,TRBJ2-3,TRBD2,TGTGCCAGCAGCTTGGATAGGGCGCTAGCGGGGGATCATACGCAGTATTTT,CASSLDRALAGDHTQYF
-,TRBV5-3,TRBJ1-1,-,TGTGCCAGAAGCTTGACAAGGGGGAATCGTGGGAACACTGAAGCTTTCTTT,CARSLTRGNRGNTEAFF
-,TRBV27,TRBJ2-7,TRBD1,TGTGCCAGCAGTCTCGGACAGGGTTCCCCCTACGAGCAGTACTTC,CASSLGQGSPYEQYF
-,TRBV28,TRBJ1-4,-,TGTGCCAGCAGTTTAAAAATGTCAGGGGTTGGGCTGTTTTTT,CASSLKMSGVGLFF
few,TRBV7-6,TRBJ2-1,TRBD2,TGTGCCAGCAGCCAACCCTGGGCGGGGGATCGCAATGAGCAGTTCTTC,CASSQPWAGDRNEQFF
-,TRBV28,TRBJ2-7,TRBD2,TGTGCCAGCACCCGCATAGGGGCGGGGGGAGCCTACGAGCAGTACTTC,CASTRIGAGGAYEQYF
-,TRBV18,TRBJ1-6,-,TGTGCCAGCTCACCCCTACCAAGGACAGAGAGCAATAATTCACCCCTCCACTTT,CASSPLPRTESNNSPLHF
-,TRBV9,TRBJ1-2,-,TGTGCCAGCAGCGTAGACTTCTACGGCTACACCTTC,CASSVDFYGYTF
-,TRBV5-1,TRBJ1-2,-,TGCGCCAGCAGCTCATGGTCCGGGGGGCCCAACTATGGCTACACCTTC,CASSSWSGGPNYGYTF
-,TRBV4-1,TRBJ1-2,-,TGCGCCAGCAGCCAAGACCTGAACTATGGCTACACCTTC,CASSQDLNYGYTF
medium-sized,TRBV6-1,TRBJ1-2,-,TGTGCCAGCAGTGTAACAAGTGGGGGGAGCCCCGACCGTGGCTACACCTTC,CASSVTSGGSPDRGYTF
-,TRBV11-2,TRBJ2-5,-,TGTGCCAGCAGCTTCCCGGACATCCCGGACAACCAAGAGACCCAGTACTTC,CASSFPDIPDNQETQYF
once,TRBV5-5,TRBJ2-7,-,TGTGCCAGGCAGGGGAGTTACGAGCAGTACTTC,CARQGSYEQYF
-,TRBV2,TRBJ1-3,TRBD1,TGTGCCAGCAGTAAAAATATCGGGACAGGGTCTGGAAACACCATATATTTT,CASSKNIGTGSGNTIYF
-,TRBV29-1,TRBJ2-7,-,TGCAGCGTTGATTTGGGGCCGACCTACGAGCAGTACTTC,CSVDLGPTYEQYF
-,TRBV6-4,TRBJ1-6,TRBD1,TGTGCCAGCAGTGCTGAAACCGGGACAGGGGCTACTCCCCTCCACTTT,CASSAETGTGATPLHF
-,TRBV10-2,TRBJ1-3,-,TGCGCCAGCAGTGAGGATCCGGTTGCTGGAAACACCATATATTTT,CASSEDPVAGNTIYF
once,TRBV5-1,TRBJ2-5,TRBD2,TGCGCCAGCAGCTTTAGCGGGGTTCAAGAGACCCAGTACTTC,CASSFSGVQETQYF
-,TRBV2,TRBJ2-7,-,TGTGCCAGCAGGGGGGCTGGGGGCGCTTTTTACGAGCAGTACTTC,CASRGAGGAFYEQYF
-,TRBV19,TRBJ1-1,-,TGTGCCAGTAGCTACAGGGTGTCTGAAGCTTTCTTT,CASSYRVSEAFF
-,TRBV2,TRBJ2-6,-,TGTGCCAGCAGTGAAGCGCCAGGGTCTGGGGCCAACGTCCTGACTTTC,CASSEAPGSGANVLTF
-,TRBV25-1,TRBJ1-4,TRBD1,TGTGCCAGCAGTGACGACAGGGAAGTAAAACTGTTTTTT,CASSDDREVKLFF
-,TRBV2,TRBJ2-2,TRBD1,TGTGCCAGCAGGGGACAGGGGGCGACCGGGGAGCTGTTTTTT,CASRGQGATGELFF
-,TRBV19,TRBJ1-5,TRBD1,TGTGCCACCGACGACAGGGGGCTTAGTCAGCCCCAGCATTTT,CATDDRGLSQPQHF
-,TRBV6-5,TRBJ1-1,TRBD1,TGTGCCAGCAGTGGACAGGACACTGAAGCTTTCTTT,CASSGQDTEAFF
-,TRBV19,TRBJ1-1,-,TGTGCCAGTAGTGGGCGGACAGTAGGAACTGAAGCTTTCTTT,CASSGRTVGTEAFF
-,TRBV5-1,TRBJ2-7,-,TGCGCCAGCAGCCGAGAGGATGTTCGATACGAGCAGTACTTC,CASSREDVRYEQYF
-,TRBV6-1,TRBJ1-2,-,TGTGCCAGCAGTGAATCGGTCGGGGACTTCTATGGCTACACCTTC,CASSESVGDFYGYTF
-,TRBV19,TRBJ2-2,TRBD2,TGTGCCAGTAGTGGACAGCCGGGGGGGCCGTTCACCGGGGAGCTGTTTTTT,CASSGQPGGPFTGELFF
-,TRBV2,TRBJ2-7,-,TGTGCCAGCAGTGAGGCAACAGGGTCCGACGAGCAGTACTTC,CASSEATGSDEQYF
-,TRBV2,TRBJ2-3,-,TGTGCCAGCACGGAAGGGGGGGGCACAGATACGCAGTATTTT,CASTEGGGTDTQYF
-,TRBV2,TRBJ1-1,TRBD1,TGTGCCAGCAGCCCCTGGGGGACAGGGGTGAACACTGAAGCTTTCTTT,CASSPWGTGVNTEAFF
-,TRBV9,TRBJ2-3,TRBD2,TGTGCCAGCACAGCGGGGGCCACACTCACAGATACGCAGTATTTT,CASTAGATLTDTQYF
few,TRBV19,TRBJ1-2,-,TGTGCCAGTAGCCACCTTCAGGCCCGTGGCTACACCTTC,CASSHLQARGYTF
-,TRBV4-3,TRBJ2-3,-,TGCGCCAGCAGCCGCCTGGCCGCCGAGGCAGATACGCAGTATTTT,CASSRLAAEADTQYF
-,TRBV28,TRBJ2-7,-,TGTGCCAGCAGTTTTTTAGGGGGCTCCTACGAGCAGTACTTC,CASSFLGGSYEQYF
-,TRBV2,TRBJ2-1,-,TGTGCCAGCACCGGCAATGAGCAGTTCTTC,CASTGNEQFF
-,TRBV2,TRBJ1-1,-,TGTGCCAGCAGTGAAGCGCGGGTCGGGGGGACTGAAGCTTTCTTT,CASSEARVGGTEAFF
-,TRBV4-2,TRBJ2-5,TRBD2,TGTGCCAGCAGCCAAGAAGGTAGCGGGGAAAGGAAGACCCAGTACTTC,CASSQEGSGERKTQYF
once,TRBV7-9,TRBJ2-2,-,TGTGCCAGCAGCGCCCTACAGGGAGTAGTATGGGACACCGGGGAGCTGTTTTTT,CASSALQGVVWDTGELFF